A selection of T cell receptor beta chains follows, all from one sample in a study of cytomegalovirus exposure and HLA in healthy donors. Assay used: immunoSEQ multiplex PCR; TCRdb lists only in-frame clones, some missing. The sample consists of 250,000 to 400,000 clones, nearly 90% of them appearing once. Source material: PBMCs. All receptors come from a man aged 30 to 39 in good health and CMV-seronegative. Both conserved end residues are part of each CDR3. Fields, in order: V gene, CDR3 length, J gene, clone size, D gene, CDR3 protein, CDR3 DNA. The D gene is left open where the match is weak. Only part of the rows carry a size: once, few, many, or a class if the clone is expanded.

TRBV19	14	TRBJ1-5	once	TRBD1	CASSIRDRGQPQHF	TGTGCCAGTAGTATAAGGGACAGGGGTCAGCCCCAGCATTTT
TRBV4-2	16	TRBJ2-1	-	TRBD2	CASSQDRGLVSNEQFF	TGTGCCAGCAGCCAAGACAGGGGACTAGTGAGCAATGAGCAGTTCTTC
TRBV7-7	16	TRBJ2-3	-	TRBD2	CASSTGLAASTDTQYF	TGTGCCAGCAGCACGGGACTAGCGGCCAGCACAGATACGCAGTATTTT
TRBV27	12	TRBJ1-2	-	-	CASSSQGYGYTF	TGTGCCAGCAGTTCCCAGGGCTATGGCTACACCTTC
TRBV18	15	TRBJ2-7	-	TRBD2	CASSPAASGAYEQYF	TGTGCCAGCTCCCCGGCCGCTAGCGGTGCCTACGAGCAGTACTTC
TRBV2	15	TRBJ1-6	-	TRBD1	CASSEWTGEYSPLHF	TGTGCCAGCAGTGAATGGACAGGGGAGTATTCACCCCTCCACTTT
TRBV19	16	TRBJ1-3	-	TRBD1	CASRQTGQASGNTIYF	TGTGCCAGTAGACAAACCGGACAGGCCTCTGGAAACACCATATATTTT
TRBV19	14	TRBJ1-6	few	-	CASSQQGWTPPLHF	TGTGCCAGTAGCCAACAGGGTTGGACGCCACCCCTCCACTTT
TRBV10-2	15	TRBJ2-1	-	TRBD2	CASTSSGGAYNEQFF	TGCGCCAGCACCTCTAGCGGGGGGGCCTACAATGAGCAGTTCTTC
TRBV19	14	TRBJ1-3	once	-	CASTKAGAGNTIYF	TGTGCCAGTACCAAGGCGGGGGCTGGAAACACCATATATTTT
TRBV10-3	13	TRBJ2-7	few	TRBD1	CAIRTGGVARQYF	TGTGCCATCAGGACAGGGGGCGTCGCGCGGCAGTACTTC
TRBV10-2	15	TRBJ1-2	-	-	CASSVFYSSPDGYTF	TGCGCCAGCAGTGTGTTTTACTCCTCCCCTGATGGCTACACCTTC
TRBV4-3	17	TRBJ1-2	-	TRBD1	CASSQDYRGSFGVGYTF	TGCGCCAGCAGCCAGGACTACAGGGGTAGCTTCGGGGTGGGCTACACCTTC
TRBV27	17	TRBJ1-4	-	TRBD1	CASSLSRTGGNHEKLFF	TGTGCCAGCAGTTTATCCCGGACAGGGGGTAATCATGAAAAACTGTTTTTT
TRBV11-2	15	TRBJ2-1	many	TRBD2	CASSSQRGTYNEQFF	TGTGCCAGCAGCTCCCAGCGGGGGACCTACAATGAGCAGTTCTTC
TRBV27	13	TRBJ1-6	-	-	CASSNRVGSPLHF	TGTGCCAGCAGCAACAGGGTTGGTTCACCCCTCCACTTT
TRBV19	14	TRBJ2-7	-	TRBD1	CASSTGQGFSEQYF	TGTGCCAGTAGTACGGGACAGGGGTTCTCCGAGCAGTACTTC
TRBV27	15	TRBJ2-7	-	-	CATSPGDTESSEQYF	TGTGCCACGTCCCCTGGGGACACGGAATCCTCCGAGCAGTACTTC
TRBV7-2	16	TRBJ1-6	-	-	CASSSYRVSYNSPLHF	TGTGCCAGCAGCTCGTACAGGGTGTCCTATAATTCACCCCTCCACTTT
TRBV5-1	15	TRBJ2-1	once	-	CASSSHDRSYNEQFF	TGCGCCAGCAGCTCGCATGACAGGTCCTACAATGAGCAGTTCTTC
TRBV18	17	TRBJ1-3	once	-	CASSLAGPPGSGNTIYF	TGTGCCAGCTCCCTTGCGGGCCCACCGGGGTCTGGAAACACCATATATTTT
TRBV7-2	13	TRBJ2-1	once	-	CASKRQHIDEQFF	TGTGCCAGCAAACGACAACACATCGATGAGCAGTTCTTC
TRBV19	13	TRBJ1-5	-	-	CASSSSGASPQHF	TGTGCCAGTAGTAGTAGTGGGGCGTCGCCCCAGCATTTT
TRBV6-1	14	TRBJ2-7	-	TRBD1	CASSAGTGTYEQYF	TGTGCCAGCAGTGCCGGGACAGGGACCTACGAGCAGTACTTC
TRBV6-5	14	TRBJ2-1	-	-	CASSFKDTYNEQFF	TGTGCCAGCAGTTTCAAGGACACCTACAATGAGCAGTTCTTC
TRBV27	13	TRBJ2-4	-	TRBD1	CAIGTVAKNIQYF	TGTGCCATCGGGACAGTAGCCAAAAACATTCAGTACTTC
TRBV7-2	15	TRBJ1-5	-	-	CASSLVAVPNQPQHF	TGTGCCAGCAGCCTGGTAGCTGTCCCAAATCAGCCCCAGCATTTT
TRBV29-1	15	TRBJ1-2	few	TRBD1	CSAYTGTGVDYGYTF	TGCAGCGCCTACACCGGGACAGGGGTCGACTATGGCTACACCTTC
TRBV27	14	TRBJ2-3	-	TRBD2	CASRWTSGDLGQYF	TGTGCCAGCAGGTGGACTAGCGGGGACCTAGGGCAGTATTTT
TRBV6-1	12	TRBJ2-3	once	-	CASSKSTNTQYF	TGTGCCAGCAGTAAATCAACAAATACGCAGTATTTT
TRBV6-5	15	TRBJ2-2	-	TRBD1	CASTIDRGNTGELFF	TGTGCCAGCACCATAGACAGGGGGAACACCGGGGAGCTGTTTTTT
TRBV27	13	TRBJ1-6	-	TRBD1	CASSQGQNSPLHF	TGTGCCAGCAGTCAGGGACAGAATTCACCCCTCCACTTT
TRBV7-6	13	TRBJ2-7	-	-	CASSLTGYYEQYF	TGTGCCAGCAGCTTAACAGGGTACTACGAGCAGTACTTC